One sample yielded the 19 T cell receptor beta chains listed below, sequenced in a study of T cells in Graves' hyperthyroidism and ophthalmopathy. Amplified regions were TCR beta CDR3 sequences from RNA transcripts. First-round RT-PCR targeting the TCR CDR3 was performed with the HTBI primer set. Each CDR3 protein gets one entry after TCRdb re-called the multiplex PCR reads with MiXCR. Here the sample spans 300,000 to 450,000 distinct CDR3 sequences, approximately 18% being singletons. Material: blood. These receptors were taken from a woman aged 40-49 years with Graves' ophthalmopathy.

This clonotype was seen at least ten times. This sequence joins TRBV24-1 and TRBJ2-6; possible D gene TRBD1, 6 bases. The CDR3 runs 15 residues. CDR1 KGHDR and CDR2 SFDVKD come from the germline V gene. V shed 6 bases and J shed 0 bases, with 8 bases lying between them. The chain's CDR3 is CATSQTGSGANVLTF. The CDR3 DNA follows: TGTGCCACCAGTCAGACAGGCTCTGGGGCCAACGTCCTGACTTTC.

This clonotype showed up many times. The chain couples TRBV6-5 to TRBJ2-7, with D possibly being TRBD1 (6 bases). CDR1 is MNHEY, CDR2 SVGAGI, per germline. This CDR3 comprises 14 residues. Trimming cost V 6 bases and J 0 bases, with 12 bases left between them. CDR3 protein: CASRAGRGSYEQYF. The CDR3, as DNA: TGTGCCAGCAGGGCGGGCAGGGGCTCCTACGAGCAGTACTTC.

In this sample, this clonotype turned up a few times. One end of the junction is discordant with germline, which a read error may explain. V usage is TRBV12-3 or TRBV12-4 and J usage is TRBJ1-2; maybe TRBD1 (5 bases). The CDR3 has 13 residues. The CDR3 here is CASRYGAGVGYIF. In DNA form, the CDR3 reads TGTGCCAGCAGATACGGGGCGGGGGTCGGCTACATCTTC.

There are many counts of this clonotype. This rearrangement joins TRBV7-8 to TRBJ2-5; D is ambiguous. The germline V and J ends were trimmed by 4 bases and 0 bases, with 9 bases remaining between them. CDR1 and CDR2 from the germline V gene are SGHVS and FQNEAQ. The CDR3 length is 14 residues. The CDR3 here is CASSSRRDQETQYF. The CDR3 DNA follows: TGTGCCAGCAGCTCGCGACGAGACCAAGAGACCCAGTACTTC.

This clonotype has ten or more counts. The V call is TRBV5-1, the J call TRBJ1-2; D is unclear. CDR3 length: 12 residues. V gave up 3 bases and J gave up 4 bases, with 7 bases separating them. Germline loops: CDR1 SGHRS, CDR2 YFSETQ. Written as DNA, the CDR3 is TGCGCCAGCAGCTGGACCGGCTATGGCTACACCTTC. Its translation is CASSWTGYGYTF.

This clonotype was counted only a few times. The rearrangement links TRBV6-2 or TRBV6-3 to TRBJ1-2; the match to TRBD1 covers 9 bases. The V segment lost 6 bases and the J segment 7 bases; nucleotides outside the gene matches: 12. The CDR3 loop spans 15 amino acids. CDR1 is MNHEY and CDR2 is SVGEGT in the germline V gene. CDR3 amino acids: CASSPGTGPIGGYTF. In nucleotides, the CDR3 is TGTGCCAGCAGCCCCGGGACAGGGCCAATTGGTGGCTACACCTTC.

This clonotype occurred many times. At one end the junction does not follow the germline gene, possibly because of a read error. The CDR3 DNA is TGTGCCGGCAGTGCCCTGACAGGGGGCGTCACCGGGGAGCTGTTTTTT. It yields the protein CAGSALTGGVTGELFF. This rearrangement joins TRBV6-1 to TRBJ2-2; TRBD1 aligns across 10 bases. This CDR3 has 16 amino acids. Germline V lookup: CDR1 MNHNS, CDR2 SASEGT.

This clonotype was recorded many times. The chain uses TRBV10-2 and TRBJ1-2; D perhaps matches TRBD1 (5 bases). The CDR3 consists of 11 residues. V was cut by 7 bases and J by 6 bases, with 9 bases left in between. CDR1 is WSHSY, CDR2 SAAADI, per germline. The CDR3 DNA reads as TGCGCCAGCACGAGGGGACATGGCTACACCTTC. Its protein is CASTRGHGYTF.

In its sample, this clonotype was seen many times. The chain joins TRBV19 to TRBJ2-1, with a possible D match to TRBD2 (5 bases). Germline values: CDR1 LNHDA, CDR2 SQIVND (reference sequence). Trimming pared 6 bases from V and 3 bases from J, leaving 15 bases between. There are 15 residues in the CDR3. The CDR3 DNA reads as TGTGCCAGTAGGCCTCAGGATACTAGCTACAATGAGCAGTTCTTC. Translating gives CASRPQDTSYNEQFF.

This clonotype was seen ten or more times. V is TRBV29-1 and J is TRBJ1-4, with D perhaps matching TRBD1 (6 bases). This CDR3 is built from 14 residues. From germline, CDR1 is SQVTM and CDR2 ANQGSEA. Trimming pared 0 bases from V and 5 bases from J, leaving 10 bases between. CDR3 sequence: CSVEEAQGNEKLFF. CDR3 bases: TGCAGCGTTGAAGAGGCGCAGGGGAATGAAAAACTGTTTTTT. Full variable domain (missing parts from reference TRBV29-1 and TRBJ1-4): SAVISQKPSRDICQRGTSLTIQCQVDSQVTMMFWYRQQPGQSLTLIATANQGSEATYESGFVIDKFPISRPNLTFSTLTVSNMSPEDSSIYLCSVEEAQGNEKLFFGSGTQLSVL.

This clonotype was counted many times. As DNA, the CDR3 is TGTGCCAGCAGTTATACCGGGGGTGCCACTGAAGCTTTCTTT. Encoded protein: CASSYTGGATEAFF. The rearrangement joins TRBV6-5 to TRBJ1-1, with a weak D call TRBD1 (5 bases). The V gene lost 3 bases and the J gene lost 4 bases, with 12 bases spanning the gap. Germline V lookup: CDR1 MNHEY, CDR2 SVGAGI. This CDR3 contains 14 residues.

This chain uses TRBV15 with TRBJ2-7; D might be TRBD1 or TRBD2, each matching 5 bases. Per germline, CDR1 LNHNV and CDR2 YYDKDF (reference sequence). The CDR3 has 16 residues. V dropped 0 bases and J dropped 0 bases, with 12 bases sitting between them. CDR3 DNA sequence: TGTGCCACCAGCAGAGATCCGGGACCGAACTCCTACGAGCAGTACTTC. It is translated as CATSRDPGPNSYEQYF. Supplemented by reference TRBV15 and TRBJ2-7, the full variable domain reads DAMVIQNPRYQVTQFGKPVTLSCSQTLNHNVMYWYQQKSSQAPKLLFHYYDKDFNNEADTPDNFQSRRPNTSFCFLDIRSPGLGDTAMYLCATSRDPGPNSYEQYFGPGTRLTVT.

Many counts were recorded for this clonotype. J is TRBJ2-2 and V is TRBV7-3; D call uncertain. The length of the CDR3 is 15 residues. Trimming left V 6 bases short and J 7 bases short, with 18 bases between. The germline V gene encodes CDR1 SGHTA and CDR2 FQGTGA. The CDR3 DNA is TGTGCCAGCAGTCTGCGAGTAGGGAATGGCGGGGAGCTGTTTTTT. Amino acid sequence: CASSLRVGNGGELFF.

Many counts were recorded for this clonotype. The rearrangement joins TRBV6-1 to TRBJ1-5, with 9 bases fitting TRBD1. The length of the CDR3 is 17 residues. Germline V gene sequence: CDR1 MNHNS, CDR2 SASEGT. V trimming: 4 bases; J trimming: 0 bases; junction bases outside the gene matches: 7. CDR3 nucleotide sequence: TGTGCCAGCAGTGGGACAGGGGAATGGAGTAGCAATCAGCCCCAGCATTTT. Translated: CASSGTGEWSSNQPQHF.

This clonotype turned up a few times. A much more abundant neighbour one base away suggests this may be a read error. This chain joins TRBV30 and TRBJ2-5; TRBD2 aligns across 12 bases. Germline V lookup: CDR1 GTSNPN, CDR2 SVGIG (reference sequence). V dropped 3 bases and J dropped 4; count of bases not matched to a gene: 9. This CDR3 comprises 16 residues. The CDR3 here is CAWRKGLAGTRETQYF. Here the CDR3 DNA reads TGTGCCTGGAGAAAAGGACTAGCGGGAACCCGAGAGACCCAGTACTTC. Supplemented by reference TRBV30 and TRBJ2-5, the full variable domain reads SQTIHQWPATLVQPVGSPLSLECTVEGTSNPNLYWYRQAAGRGLQLLFYSVGIGQISSEVPQNLSASRPQDRQFILSSKKLLLSDSGFYLCAWRKGLAGTRETQYFGPGTRLLVL.

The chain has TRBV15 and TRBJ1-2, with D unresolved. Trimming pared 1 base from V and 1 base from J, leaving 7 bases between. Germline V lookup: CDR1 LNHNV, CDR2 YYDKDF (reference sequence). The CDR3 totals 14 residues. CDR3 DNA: TGTGCCACCAGCAGAGCTGTCAGTAACTATGGCTACACCTTC. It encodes CATSRAVSNYGYTF.

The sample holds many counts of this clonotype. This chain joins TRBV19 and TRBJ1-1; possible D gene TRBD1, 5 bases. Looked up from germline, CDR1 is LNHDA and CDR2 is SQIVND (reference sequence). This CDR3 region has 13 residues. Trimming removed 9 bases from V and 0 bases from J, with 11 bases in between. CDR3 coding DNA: TGTGCCAGGCCGGGACTTATGAACACTGAAGCTTTCTTT. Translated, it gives CARPGLMNTEAFF.

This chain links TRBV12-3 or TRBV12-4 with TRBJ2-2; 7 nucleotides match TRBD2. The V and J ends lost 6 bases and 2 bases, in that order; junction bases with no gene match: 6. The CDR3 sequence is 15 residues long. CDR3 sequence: CASRGSGINTGELFF. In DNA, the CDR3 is TGTGCCAGCAGAGGAAGCGGGATCAACACCGGGGAGCTGTTTTTT.

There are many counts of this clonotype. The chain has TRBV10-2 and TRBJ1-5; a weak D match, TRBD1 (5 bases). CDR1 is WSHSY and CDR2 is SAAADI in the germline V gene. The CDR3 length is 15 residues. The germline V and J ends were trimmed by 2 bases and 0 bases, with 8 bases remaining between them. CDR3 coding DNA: TGCGCCAGCAGTGAGCCGACAGCTAGCAATCAGCCCCAGCATTTT. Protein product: CASSEPTASNQPQHF.